What follows are 27 T cell receptor beta chains derived from one specimen sequenced in a study of shared clonotypes between healthy human individuals. Naive CD8 cells, CD45RO-negative and positively selected for CCR7, excluded terminally differentiated effector memory CD45RA+ cells. Data came from immunoSEQ multiplex PCR; TCRdb stores just in-frame clones and leaves some out. The sample contains some 1,900,000 clones, about 95% of which appear only once. Material for sequencing was naive CD8+ T cells sorted from blood. These TCRs come from a man younger than 35 in good health.

The chain employs TRBV23-1 and TRBJ2-7, with a tentative D call TRBD1 (6 bases). TRBV23-1 is flagged as an ORF with uncertain function. V was shortened by 0 bases and J by 5 bases, with 17 bases between the two germline ends. This CDR3 spans 16 amino acids. The CDR3 DNA is TGCGCCAGCAGTCAATCTTGGGCAGGGGAATGGGACGAGCAGTACTTC. Translated, it gives CASSQSWAGEWDEQYF.

V gene TRBV27 combines with J gene TRBJ2-1; D might be TRBD1 (6 bases). This CDR3 is built from 16 residues. Trimming left V 2 bases short and J 2 bases short, with 13 bases between. The V gene's germline CDR1 is MNHEY and CDR2 SMNVEV (reference sequence). In DNA, the CDR3 is TGTGCCAGCAGTTTAGTTGGACAGATAACCTACAATGAGCAGTTCTTC. Protein sequence: CASSLVGQITYNEQFF.

This chain links TRBV6-1 with TRBJ2-7; D call uncertain. This CDR3 is 10 amino acids long. The germline V gene has CDR1 MNHNS and CDR2 SASEGT. V lost 7 bases, J lost 5 bases, and 6 bases lay in between. DNA for the CDR3: TGTGCCAGCATTAAGGACGAGCAGTACTTC. Its protein is CASIKDEQYF.

This clone appeared once. V is TRBV30 and J is TRBJ2-1; D is unresolved. In germline, CDR1 is GTSNPN, CDR2 SVGIG (reference sequence). The CDR3 contains 12 residues. V was pared by 3 bases and J by 5 bases, with 8 bases between. The CDR3 DNA is TGTGCCTGGAGCGAACTCAACAATGAGCAGTTCTTC. It specifies CAWSELNNEQFF.

The CDR3 is CASRQGVLEHF. The CDR3 region has the DNA TGTGCCAGCAGGCAGGGGGTCCTCGAGCATTTT. This sequence joins TRBV27 and TRBJ1-5; 7 nucleotides line up with TRBD1. Germline CDR1 and CDR2: MNHEY and SMNVEV (reference sequence). The CDR3 totals 11 residues. The ends lost 6 bases at V and 14 bases at J; junction bases unmatched: 7.

Concerning this clone: Germline is not matched at one junction end, which may reflect a read error. The chain joins TRBV7-9 to TRBJ2-7; TRBD1 matches 8 bases. This CDR3 has 11 amino acids. CDR1 is SEHNR, CDR2 FQNEAQ, per germline (reference sequence). The CDR3 nucleotides read TGTGCCAGCAGCTTAGCACAGGGGGAGTTCTTC. Translation gives CASSLAQGEFF.

For this clone: Other DNA sequences in the sample encode the same CDR3. The chain joins TRBV6-1 to TRBJ2-7; 10 positions agree with TRBD1. The V segment lost 0 bases and the J segment 7 bases; nucleotides outside the gene matches: 3. CDR3 length equals 14 residues. CDR1 MNHNS and CDR2 SASEGT come from the germline V gene. For the CDR3, the DNA is TGTGCCAGCAGTGAAGCCGGGACAGGGGTTGAGCAGTACTTC. Protein sequence: CASSEAGTGVEQYF.

A note on this clone: Other DNA sequences in the same sample also yield this CDR3. The chain uses TRBV27 and TRBJ2-7, with 7 nucleotides matching TRBD1. This CDR3 region has 13 residues. The trim removed 5 bases at V and 2 bases at J, leaving 3 bases unmatched. Germline V CDR1 and CDR2: MNHEY, SMNVEV (reference sequence). The CDR3 DNA reads as TGTGCCAGCAGTCATGGGACAGCCTACGAGCAGTACTTC. Translated: CASSHGTAYEQYF.

The chain recombines TRBV10-3 with TRBJ2-3; no clear D. Germline CDR1 reads ENHRY; CDR2 reads SYGVKD. This CDR3 contains 16 residues. With 0 bases removed from V and 0 bases from J, the gap between germline ends came to 10 bases. The chain's CDR3 is CAISESGSVSTDTQYF. The CDR3 nucleotides are TGTGCCATCAGTGAGTCGGGCTCCGTGAGCACAGATACGCAGTATTTT.

V and J are TRBV27 and TRBJ2-7, with TRBD1 matching over 8 bases. Per germline, CDR1 MNHEY and CDR2 SMNVEV (reference sequence). The CDR3 runs 15 residues. After removal of 0 bases from V and 3 bases from J, the junction contained 4 bases not matched to a gene. DNA of the CDR3: TGTGCCAGCAGTTTATCGGACAGGGCGGTCTACGAGCAGTACTTC. The encoded protein is CASSLSDRAVYEQYF.

The chain uses TRBV30 and TRBJ2-2; D is undetermined. Germline V CDR1 and CDR2: GTSNPN, SVGIG (reference sequence). The CDR3 extends over 14 amino acids. V lost 4 bases and J 5 bases, leaving 14 bases between the germline ends. The CDR3 region is CAWKVGAYTGELFF. The DNA for the CDR3 is TGTGCCTGGAAAGTGGGCGCATATACCGGGGAGCTGTTTTTT.

The chain is built from TRBV2 and TRBJ1-4; 7 positions agree with TRBD1. The CDR3 extends over 18 amino acids. Germline V gene sequence: CDR1 SNHLY, CDR2 FYNNEI. The J segment lost 1 base and the V segment lost 4 bases, leaving 12 bases of the junction unmatched. DNA of the CDR3: TGTGCCAGCAGTGGGGACTTAGGGGGCGCGGAAACTAATGAAAAACTGTTTTTT. Translating gives CASSGDLGGAETNEKLFF.

On this clone itself: Different DNA sequences within this sample yield the same CDR3. The chain carries TRBV7-9 and TRBJ2-7; D tentatively reads TRBD1 or TRBD2 (5 bases each). The CDR3 loop spans 14 amino acids. Trimming took off 5 bases at V and 1 base at J, with 12 bases between the two ends. Germline V gives CDR1 SEHNR, CDR2 FQNEAQ (reference sequence). The DNA for the CDR3 is TGTGCCAGCAGCCTAGGGACGGAGTCCTACGAGCAGTACTTC. Translation gives CASSLGTESYEQYF. The full variable domain, rest sourced from reference TRBV7-9 and TRBJ2-7, is DTGVSQNPRHKITKRGQNVTFRCDPISEHNRLYWYRQTLGQGPEFLTYFQNEAQLEKSRLLSDRFSAERPKGSFSTLEIQRTEQGDSAMYLCASSLGTESYEQYFGPGTRLTVT.

With regard to this clone: The sample contains more than one DNA sequence encoding this CDR3. This chain connects TRBV18 to TRBJ2-7; weak D call: TRBD1 (7 bases). Germline CDR1 is KGHSH and CDR2 is LQKENI. V was clipped by 2 bases and J by 4 bases, with 12 bases between them. There are 14 residues in the CDR3. CDR3 amino acids: CASSPGAGGYEQYF. The DNA of the CDR3 is TGTGCCAGCTCACCAGGGGCAGGGGGGTACGAGCAGTACTTC.

About this clone: The same CDR3 can be traced to other DNA sequences in this sample. This chain uses TRBV27 with TRBJ1-3; D perhaps matches TRBD1 (5 bases). Germline V gene data show CDR1 as MNHEY and CDR2 as SMNVEV (reference sequence). The CDR3 runs 15 residues. V dropped 0 bases and J dropped 0 bases, with 6 bases sitting between them. The CDR3 spells CASSLSGGSGNTIYF. The CDR3, as DNA: TGTGCCAGCAGTTTATCGGGGGGCTCTGGAAACACCATATATTTT.

CDR3 bases: TGCGCCAGCAGCCCCCGACAGCACCAAGAGACCCAGTACTTC. Translation: CASSPRQHQETQYF. V usage is TRBV4-1 and J usage is TRBJ2-5, with a possible D match to TRBD1 (5 bases). From germline, CDR1 is MGHRA and CDR2 YSYEKL. CDR3 length: 14 amino acids. The V end lost 4 bases, the J end lost 0 bases, and 9 bases lay between the germline ends.

The V call is TRBV2, the J call TRBJ1-6; D is uncertain. This CDR3 is 16 amino acids long. V was cut by 6 bases and J by 9 bases, with 21 bases left in between. CDR1 and CDR2 from the germline V gene are SNHLY and FYNNEI. CDR3 nucleotide sequence: TGTGCCAGCAGGGGTACGACGCTGGGCGTTGGTTCACCCCTCCACTTT. It is translated as CASRGTTLGVGSPLHF.

The chain joins TRBV9 to TRBJ2-7; the match to TRBD1 covers 8 bases. This CDR3 is built from 15 residues. J gave up 2 bases and V 2 bases, and 6 bases lay outside the gene matches. Germline-derived CDR1 and CDR2 are SGDLS and YYNGEE. The DNA for the CDR3 is TGTGCCAGCAGCGTCTCCGGGACAGGTACCTACGAGCAGTACTTC. This codes for CASSVSGTGTYEQYF. The full variable domain, its missing parts supplied by reference TRBV9 and TRBJ2-7, is DSGVTQTPKHLITATGQRVTLRCSPRSGDLSVYWYQQSLDQGLQFLIQYYNGEERAKGNILERFSAQQFPDLHSELNLSSLELGDSALYFCASSVSGTGTYEQYFGPGTRLTVT.

The gene calls are TRBV19 and TRBJ1-1, with a tentative D call TRBD1 (5 bases). Germline lookup yields CDR1 LNHDA and CDR2 SQIVND (reference sequence). The V and J ends lost 2 bases and 5 bases respectively, with 12 bases between them. The CDR3 is 14 residues long. In nucleotides, the CDR3 is TGTGCCAGTAGTATATTGGACTGGGGGACTGAAGCTTTCTTT. Protein product: CASSILDWGTEAFF.

V is TRBV7-5 and J is TRBJ2-7; the table's D gene call, TRBD1, was not cross checked with the DNA. TRBV7-5 is noted as a pseudogene. The CDR3 totals 14 residues. The CDR3, as DNA: TGTGCCAGAAGCGAGAACGGACAGGGGGACGAGCAGTACTTC. It encodes CARSENGQGDEQYF.

The genes are TRBV7-6 and TRBJ2-7; D not certain. Looked up from germline, CDR1 is SGHVS and CDR2 is FNYEAQ. Trimming removed 2 bases at V and 6 bases at J, with 14 bases between. CDR3 length: 14 amino acids. The CDR3 coding sequence is TGTGCCAGCAGCTTAATCACAGTCGGCAGCGAGCAGTACTTC. It encodes CASSLITVGSEQYF.

The chain links TRBV5-6 to TRBJ1-2; 7 nucleotides line up with TRBD1. Germline CDR1 is SGHDT and CDR2 is YYEEEE. J lost 5 bases, V lost 3 bases, and 7 bases had no gene match. CDR3 length equals 14 residues. The chain's CDR3 is CASSWGQLSYGYTF. The CDR3 nucleotides read TGTGCCAGCAGCTGGGGACAGCTCTCGTATGGCTACACCTTC.

The chain has TRBV6-5 and TRBJ2-2; D is perhaps TRBD2 (5 bases). This CDR3 has 16 amino acids. From germline, CDR1 is MNHEY and CDR2 SVGAGI. Deletions cut 0 bases from V and 6 bases from J, with 14 bases between. Written as DNA, the CDR3 is TGTGCCAGCAGTTACTCGACCGGGGAGTGGTCCGGGGAGCTGTTTTTT. Protein product: CASSYSTGEWSGELFF.

J is TRBJ1-1 and V is TRBV9; 9 bases are a match to TRBD1. J gave up 11 bases and V 0 bases, and 11 bases lay outside the gene matches. Germline-derived CDR1 and CDR2 are SGDLS and YYNGEE. This CDR3 is 15 amino acids long. Written as DNA, the CDR3 is TGTGCCAGCAGCGTAGGCTCCGGGACAGGGAGAATGGCTTTCTTT. This codes for CASSVGSGTGRMAFF.

This chain uses TRBV5-1 with TRBJ2-7; D possibly matches TRBD1 or TRBD2 (6 bases each). CDR3 length: 16 residues. The germline V and J ends were trimmed by 1 base and 6 bases, with 20 bases remaining between them. The germline gives CDR1 SGHRS, CDR2 YFSETQ. Written as DNA, the CDR3 is TGCGCCAGCAGCTTGTTATTGGGGGGCCTTGGGAGCGAGCAGTACTTC. Translating it yields CASSLLLGGLGSEQYF.

Notes on this clone: The sample has other DNA sequences that encode this CDR3 too. The chain recombines TRBV27 with TRBJ2-7; 8 positions agree with TRBD2. Looked up from germline, CDR1 is MNHEY and CDR2 is SMNVEV (reference sequence). The CDR3 length is 14 residues. V gave up 2 bases and J gave up 2 bases; unmatched junction bases: 2. The CDR3 sequence is CASSLSGGTYEQYF. DNA of the CDR3: TGTGCCAGCAGTTTAAGCGGGGGTACCTACGAGCAGTACTTC.

The chain has TRBV15 and TRBJ2-7, with TRBD1 as a possible D gene (6 bases). The germline V gene encodes CDR1 LNHNV and CDR2 YYDKDF (reference sequence). The CDR3 has 14 amino acids. The V gene lost 2 bases and the J gene lost 0 bases, with 8 bases spanning the gap. CDR3 coding DNA: TGTGCCACCAGCAGACAGGGGTCCTCCTACGAGCAGTACTTC. Encoded protein: CATSRQGSSYEQYF.